This is a list of T cell receptor beta chains from one sample in a study of tumor-infiltrating lymphocytes in glioblastoma multiforme. Via MiXCR, TCRdb re-called the multiplex PCR reads, giving one row per CDR3 protein. The sample has about 9,600 distinct CDR3 sequences, roughly 66% seen once. What was sequenced was brain tumor tissue. These receptors were collected from a male donor with glioblastoma. The CDR3 runs from the conserved cysteine through the conserved F or W. D genes are given only for firm matches. Size is omitted from some rows. Given values are once, few, many or a class for expanded clones.

few TRBJ2-1 TRBD1 TRBV6-1 CASIPQEGQANEQFF TGTGCCAGCATACCTCAGGAGGGACAGGCAAATGAGCAGTTCTTC
- TRBJ2-5 TRBD1 TRBV10-3 CAIRPGTGDLQETQYF TGTGCCATCAGACCCGGGACAGGGGACTTACAAGAGACCCAGTACTTT
- TRBJ2-5 - TRBV29-1 CSVGGGKGQYF TGCAGCGTTGGGGGGGGCAAGGGGCAGTACTTC
medium-sized TRBJ2-1 - TRBV24-1 CATSDLEGLSHEQFF TGTGCCACCAGTGATTTGGAGGGACTCTCACATGAGCAGTTCTTC
many TRBJ2-4 TRBD2 TRBV7-9 CASSVLAGTGAKNIQYF TGTGCCAGCAGCGTACTAGCGGGGACGGGGGCCAAAAACATTCAGTACTTC
- TRBJ1-1 - TRBV11-3 CASSLTNTEAFF TGTGCCAGCAGCCTTACGAACACTGAAGCTTTCTTT
- TRBJ2-3 TRBD2 TRBV6-1 CASSELAGSGDTQYF TGTGCCAGCAGTGAACTAGCGGGAAGTGGGGATACGCAGTATTTT
- TRBJ1-2 - TRBV11-2 CASSLPQIGGYTF TGTGCCAGCAGCTTACCCCAGATTGGTGGCTACACCTTC
- TRBJ2-3 - TRBV11-2 CASSTLAVEDTHYF TGTGCCAGCAGTACTCTAGCTGTTGAAGATACGCACTATTTT
- TRBJ2-1 - TRBV4-1 CASSLNGGERQFF TGCGCCAGCAGCCTCAACGGAGGTGAAAGGCAGTTCTTC
- TRBJ1-2 - TRBV20-1 CSIERHSSYGYTF TGCAGTATTGAAAGACACAGTTCCTATGGCTACACCTTC
once TRBJ2-5 TRBD2 TRBV20-1 CSASRLAGTEAQYF TGCAGTGCTAGTAGACTAGCGGGAACAGAGGCCCAGTACTTC
- TRBJ2-3 - TRBV20-1 CSARDGPSRGDSQYF TGCAGTGCTAGAGATGGACCTAGCCGGGGCGATTCGCAGTATTTT
- TRBJ2-2 - TRBV5-4 CASSPGAGKSGELFF TGTGCCAGCAGCCCAGGGGCAGGCAAATCCGGGGAGTTGTTTTTT
- TRBJ1-2 - TRBV6-1 CASSEGEGFYGYTF TGTGCCAGCAGTGAAGGGGAGGGGTTTTATGGCTACACCTTC
- TRBJ2-7 - TRBV14 CACSQEAGFYEQYF TGTGCCTGCAGCCAAGAGGCGGGATTCTACGAGCAGTACTTC
- TRBJ2-5 - TRBV11-2 CAKSRHREETQYF TGTGCCAAAAGCCGGCACAGGGAAGAGACCCAGTACTTC
- TRBJ2-2 - TRBV6-5 CVGIYKGGGELFF TGTGTCGGCATTTACAAGGGTGGCGGGGAGCTGTTTTTT
once TRBJ2-7 - TRBV6-1 CAGSILGGYEQHF TGTGCCGGGTCTATACTGGGCGGTTACGAGCAGCACTTC
- TRBJ1-2 TRBD1 TRBV20-1 CSARGRTGNGHTF TGCAGTGCTAGAGGTAGGACAGGGAATGGCCACACCTTC
- TRBJ2-5 - TRBV10-2 CASSRSSRVETQYF TGCGCCAGCAGTAGGAGCAGTAGGGTGGAGACCCAGTACTTC
- TRBJ2-3 - TRBV5-6 CASLYSGGTDTQYF TGTGCCAGCTTGTACTCTGGGGGCACAGATACGCAGTATTTT
few TRBJ2-3 TRBD2 TRBV20-1 CNVSRPGLEGGPSSTDTQYF TGCAATGTTAGTCGCCCCGGACTAGAGGGAGGGCCGAGTAGCACAGATACGCAGTATTTT
- TRBJ2-1 TRBD2 TRBV20-1 CSARSGLAGSEQFF TGCAGTGCTAGATCGGGACTAGCGGGTAGTGAGCAGTTCTTC
- TRBJ2-5 - TRBV20-1 CSARDTQGETQYF TGCAGTGCTAGAGATACCCAGGGGGAGACCCAGTACTTC
- TRBJ2-3 - TRBV20-1 CSGNLEDTQYF TGCAGTGGAAACCTAGAGGATACGCAGTATTTT
- TRBJ2-1 - TRBV10-1 CASSVAAPYNEQFF TGCGCCAGCAGTGTTGCGGCACCCTACAATGAGCAGTTCTTC
few TRBJ1-2 - TRBV7-8 CASSLGGKSYTF TGTGCCAGCAGCTTAGGGGGCAAGTCATACACCTTC
- TRBJ2-1 - TRBV29-1 CYVGGRQGGKEQFF TGCTACGTTGGGGGGCGGCAGGGGGGCAAGGAGCAGTTCTTC
- TRBJ2-5 TRBD1 TRBV5-1 CASSEDRGVGKTQYF TGCGCCAGCAGTGAAGACAGGGGCGTAGGGAAGACCCAGTACTTC
large TRBJ2-5 - TRBV6-1 CASSALRASQETQYF TGTGCCAGCAGTGCCCTAAGGGCGAGCCAAGAGACCCAGTACTTC
large TRBJ2-1 TRBD1 TRBV11-1 CASSSTGGMGNEQFF TGTGCCAGCAGCTCGACAGGGGGCATGGGGAATGAGCAGTTCTTC
- TRBJ2-1 TRBD1 TRBV20-1 CNASQGGNGQFF TGCAATGCTAGTCAAGGGGGCAATGGGCAGTTCTTC
many TRBJ2-7 TRBD2 TRBV7-7 CASSVAGDAYEQYF TGTGCCTCCTCTGTGGCGGGAGATGCCTACGAGCAGTACTTC
few TRBJ2-5 - TRBV6-5 CASRYRETQYF TGTGCCAGCAGATATCGAGAGACCCAGTACTTC
- TRBJ1-4 - TRBV4-2 CASSQVTTTNEKLFF TGTGCCAGCAGCCAAGTGACTACAACTAATGAAAAACTGTTTTTT
few TRBJ2-1 - TRBV11-2 CASSLTGGDPEQFF TGTGCCAGCAGCCTGACCGGAGGGGATCCGGAGCAGTTCTTC
few TRBJ1-2 - TRBV28 CASSRGIGSVTYGYTF TGTGCCAGCAGCAGGGGAATCGGCAGCGTGACCTATGGCTACACCTTC
- TRBJ1-5 - TRBV29-1 CSIVQGQF TGCAGCATTGTCCAGGGGCAATTT
many TRBJ2-7 - TRBV28 CASSPAAGVSYEQYF TGTGCCAGCAGTCCCGCGGCAGGGGTATCCTACGAGCAGTACTTC
many TRBJ2-5 - TRBV19 CASSISPGETQYF TGTGCCAGTAGTATATCGCCGGGGGAGACCCAGTACTTC
- TRBJ1-5 - TRBV6-1 CASSDETSYNNQPLHF TGTGCCAGCAGTGACGAGACATCCTATAACAATCAGCCCCTGCATTTT
few TRBJ2-1 - TRBV20-1 CSAPTSRKYNEQFF TGCAGTGCACCGACTAGTCGAAAATACAATGAGCAGTTCTTC
medium-sized TRBJ1-5 - TRBV6-6 CASSYSGFTNQPQHF TGTGCCAGCAGTTACTCAGGGTTTACCAATCAGCCCCAGCATTTT
- TRBJ2-5 - TRBV18 CASSPPGRTASGTQYF TGTGCCAGCTCACCACCGGGGAGGACAGCCTCAGGGACCCAGTACTTC
- TRBJ2-5 TRBD2 TRBV6-1 CASSELAGGPETQYF TGTGCCAGCAGTGAACTAGCGGGGGGGCCAGAGACCCAGTACTTC
- TRBJ2-7 - TRBV29-1 CSVQTCASYDQYF TGCAGCGTCCAAACTTGCGCCTCCTACGACCAGTACTTC
- TRBJ2-7 - TRBV10-1 CASSGSVRYEEQYF TGCGCCAGCAGTGGTAGCGTGAGGTATGAAGAGCAATACTTC
- TRBJ2-1 TRBD2 TRBV29-1 CSVQTSGSYNEQFF TGCAGCGTTCAGACTAGCGGGAGCTACAATGAGCAGTTCTTC
- TRBJ2-1 TRBD2 TRBV11-3 CASSLELAGGTEQFF TGTGCCAGCAGCTTAGAACTAGCGGGAGGGACTGAGCAGTTCTTC
- TRBJ2-3 - TRBV29-1 CRVVRVGTDTQYF TGCAGAGTTGTCAGGGTTGGAACAGATACGCAGTATTTT